The entry that follows covers one TCR beta chain sequence. Its antigen has not been determined. It has no much larger one-base neighbor in the sample; base qualities were not kept. The CDR3 holds 15 amino acids from the cysteine to the phenylalanine. The sequence is cut down to CDR3 DNA, 45 bases in frame from base 1. CDR1 and CDR2 are read off the germline V gene as WSHSY and SAAADI. The V end gives up 6 bases and the J end 11 bases, leaving 13 bases in the junction not matched to a gene. Receptor amplification or capture employed 5' RACE. The sequencing machine was an Illumina HiSeq 2500. A second PCR of 7 to 11 cycles was performed with a sample-barcoded 5' primer and a J-beta primer mix. A template-switch 5' adaptor carrying 12 random nucleotides introduced a unique molecular identifier onto each TCR beta cDNA molecule. At least 2.5 million CDR3-containing paired-end reads were obtained from each sample. First-strand cDNA was synthesized from all RNA with the Mint cDNA synthesis kit, primed by a TRBC-specific oligonucleotide. All cDNA was treated with uracil-DNA glycosylase and then went through a first 18-cycle PCR with the universal primers M1SS and BC2_uni_R. From the authors' description of their analysis: Each sample was normalized by randomly selecting 1 million high-quality reads, each carrying a distinct molecular identifier. Reads sharing molecular identifiers were discarded rather than binned into consensus sequences. MiTCR, set to a Q25 quality threshold and the strictest error-elimination algorithm, was used for CDR3 identification, clonotype clustering and error correction. A nonparametric unseen species model with Euler transformation was used to estimate lower-bound total TCR beta diversity. The raw public data were reprocessed by TCRdb itself: fastp quality trimming at Q25, MiXCR clonotype calling, in-frame beta chains only. Rows merge per CDR3 protein into single entries with the most common DNA and genes. The V and J calls and clone size are TCRdb's, not the authors'. In all, the sample holds under 1,000,000 distinct CDR3 sequences, and around half of those were seen once. The ten largest account for 15% to 20% of the sample.

Donors were 39 systemically healthy Caucasian individuals from Russia aged roughly 6 to 90 years. Each donor gave approximately 9.3 milliliters of peripheral blood, collected into EDTA-treated Vacutainer tubes. Ficoll-Paque density-gradient centrifugation was used to isolate PBMCs, with at least 6 million per sample. Total RNA, at least 6 micrograms per sample, was extracted from PBMCs with Trizol reagent. For every donor, flow cytometry on a PBMC aliquot measured the percentage of naive CD45RAhigh/CD27high T cells. These data are taken from a study of blood T cells in healthy people across ages (dated by TCRdb to 2014 to 2015). Background for the entire study: In model experiments, template switching captured roughly one uniquely barcoded TCR beta cDNA molecule for every two T cells. To avoid experimental bias, donors of different ages were randomly spread across the sequencing lanes. Four age groups were formed from the donors: young (average around 15 years), middle-aged (approximately 42), aged (around 68) and long-lived (82). Two additional independent replicas of 1 million unique cDNA reads from the same blood draw were analyzed for two donors (one aged 18 to 29 and one aged 80 or older). Age-related changes in TCR beta repertoire diversity were measured in the study by deep sequencing normalized with unique cDNA molecular identifiers.

What the authors observed across the whole study: Compared with the aged group, the long-lived group had more naive CD4+ T cells, fewer expanded clones and increased TCR diversity, a pattern suggesting age selection. There was a strong correlation between observed TCR beta diversity and the percentage of naive T cells measured by flow cytometry. As age increased, observed TCR beta diversity per million T cells dropped in a roughly linear way, and a significant reduction was already evident by age 40. Estimates of total diversity based on one million sequenced T cells were considered lower bounds and underestimates. Conclusive comparison of naive and antigen-experienced compartments was prevented by the profiling of bulk unsorted PBMCs. Because donor CMV infection status was unknown, age-related changes in expanded clonotypes were potentially confounded.

The sequencing input was blood. Here the chain combines TRBV10-2 and TRBJ2-5, and 12 junctional nucleotides match TRBD2. The TCR comes from a man older than 75 in good health. The DNA sequence is TGCGCCAGCAGCCGACCGGGACTAGCGGGCAATGAGCAGTACTTC. Translated, this is CASSRPGLAGNEQYF.